One TCR beta chain is described in this entry. V dropped 3 bases and J dropped 9 bases, with 18 bases sitting between them. Per the germline V gene, CDR1 is WSHSY and CDR2 is SAAADI. The CDR3 contains 15 residues. Assay used: immunoSEQ multiplex PCR; TCRdb lists only in-frame clones, some missing. The data show about 120,000 clones, with 92% seen just once and about 14% held by the top ten. The data were obtained in a study of T cell responses to AZD1222 COVID-19 vaccine. The sample in question was peripheral blood, obtained on day 0 of AZD1222 vaccination. This rearrangement joins TRBV10-2 to TRBJ2-1; D tentatively fits TRBD1 or TRBD2 (5 bases each). This clonotype was sampled from an adult in good health. CDR3 coding DNA: TGCGCCAGCAGTGATCGGACGGAGTTGGGGGTTGAGCAGTTCTTC. This translates into CASSDRTELGVEQFF.